These T cell receptor beta chains were read from a single sample in a study of cytomegalovirus exposure and HLA in healthy donors. Assay used: immunoSEQ multiplex PCR; TCRdb lists only in-frame clones, some missing. The repertoire consists of about 100,000 clones, with roughly 69% occurring once and the leading ten covering about 2.8%. The source material was PBMCs. Receptor source: a middle-aged man in good health and CMV-seropositive. Both conserved end residues are part of each CDR3. The D gene is left open where the match is weak. Size is stated for part of the rows, as once, few or many counts, or as a class when the clone is expanded.

cdr3_nt | cdr3_aa | v_call | d_call | j_call | cdr3_length | clone_size
TGTGCCAGCAGGGCAGGTGGGAACACTGAAGCTTTCTTT | CASRAGGNTEAFF | TRBV6-5 | NA | TRBJ1-1 | 13 | few
TGTGCCAGCAGCCCAGGGACAGGGAGATCAACTAATGAAAAACTGTTTTTT | CASSPGTGRSTNEKLFF | TRBV7-6 | TRBD1 | TRBJ1-4 | 17 | NA
TGTGCCAGCAGCCACGTAACCAGGGTCCCCTCTGGAAACACCATATATTTT | CASSHVTRVPSGNTIYF | TRBV14 | NA | TRBJ1-3 | 17 | NA
TGCGCCAGCAGCTTGGGGGGCGGGGGGCGGAACACTGAAGCTTTCTTT | CASSLGGGGRNTEAFF | TRBV5-1 | NA | TRBJ1-1 | 16 | NA
TGTGCCAGCAGCGACCGGACAGGGGGCCAAGAGACCCAGTACTTC | CASSDRTGGQETQYF | TRBV9 | TRBD1 | TRBJ2-5 | 15 | NA
TGCGCCAGCAAAGGGGTGACTAACTATGGCTACACCTTC | CASKGVTNYGYTF | TRBV5-1 | NA | TRBJ1-2 | 13 | few
TGTGCCAGCAGTGTGAAGGCCCCCTCGGGAGAGCTGTTTTTT | CASSVKAPSGELFF | TRBV2 | NA | TRBJ2-2 | 14 | NA
TGTGCCTGGAACGGTAACTATGGCTACACCTTC | CAWNGNYGYTF | TRBV30 | NA | TRBJ1-2 | 11 | few
TGTGCCTGTCATAGGGCGGGTACAGGGGCTGAAGCTTTCTTT | CACHRAGTGAEAFF | TRBV6-1 | TRBD1 | TRBJ1-1 | 14 | NA
TGTGCCAGCTCACCGGACAGGGGCACAGATACGCAGTATTTT | CASSPDRGTDTQYF | TRBV18 | TRBD1 | TRBJ2-3 | 14 | NA
TGCGCCAGCCCCGGACCTAGCGGGAGACCCCTTCGGTACTTC | CASPGPSGRPLRYF | TRBV5-1 | TRBD2 | TRBJ2-5 | 14 | few
TGTGCCAGTAGTACGGGACTAGCGGGAGTCAATGAGCAGTTCTTC | CASSTGLAGVNEQFF | TRBV19 | TRBD2 | TRBJ2-1 | 15 | NA
TGTGCCAGTAGTTCACGCCAAGGGACAGGGGATTATAACACTGAAGCTTTCTTT | CASSSRQGTGDYNTEAFF | TRBV19 | TRBD1 | TRBJ1-1 | 18 | NA
TGCGCCAGCAGCCCCGGGGGGTTAGCGGGGGACGAGCAGTACTTC | CASSPGGLAGDEQYF | TRBV5-1 | TRBD2 | TRBJ2-7 | 15 | NA
TGTGCCAGCAGTTACGACAGGTATAATTCACCCCTCCACTTT | CASSYDRYNSPLHF | TRBV6-5 | NA | TRBJ1-6 | 14 | once
TGTGCCAGCAGCTCAGGGACAGGAGGGGGAAGCTCCTACAATGAGCAGTTCTTC | CASSSGTGGGSSYNEQFF | TRBV7-7 | TRBD1 | TRBJ2-1 | 18 | few
TGCGCCAGCAGCTTGGCACTAGGCGGAAACACCATATATTTT | CASSLALGGNTIYF | TRBV5-1 | NA | TRBJ1-3 | 14 | NA
TGTGCCAGCAGTCTATCAGCGGGGGGGCCCTACAATGAGCAGTTCTTC | CASSLSAGGPYNEQFF | TRBV27 | TRBD2 | TRBJ2-1 | 16 | NA
TGTGCCAGCGCTACCCACCAAAACACTGAAGCTTTCTTT | CASATHQNTEAFF | TRBV2 | NA | TRBJ1-1 | 13 | NA
TGTGCCAGCGAGGGGGGACAGCACACAGATACGCAGTATTTT | CASEGGQHTDTQYF | TRBV28 | NA | TRBJ2-3 | 14 | NA
TGCGCCAGCACCCTATTCTCAGCGGACACTGAAGCTTTCTTT | CASTLFSADTEAFF | TRBV5-1 | NA | TRBJ1-1 | 14 | NA
TGTGCCATCAGTGAGCGGCCAGCCGATAGGAGTGGCTACACCTTC | CAISERPADRSGYTF | TRBV10-3 | NA | TRBJ1-2 | 15 | few
TGTGCCAGCAGTTACATTGGCGGGTCTGACGAGCAGTACTTC | CASSYIGGSDEQYF | TRBV6-6 | NA | TRBJ2-7 | 14 | NA
TGTGCCAGCAGCTTCATGACAGGGGCAAACACCGGGGAGCTGTTTTTT | CASSFMTGANTGELFF | TRBV11-2 | TRBD1 | TRBJ2-2 | 16 | NA
TGTGCCAGCAGCCCAGGAGGAATCCGTGATTCACCCCTCCACTTT | CASSPGGIRDSPLHF | TRBV5-4 | NA | TRBJ1-6 | 15 | few
TGTGCCAGCTCACGTACAGGGGGCGGAGAGACCCAGTACTTC | CASSRTGGGETQYF | TRBV18 | TRBD1 | TRBJ2-5 | 14 | few
TGCGCCAGCAGCTTGACAGGGTGGAATGAGCAGTTCTTC | CASSLTGWNEQFF | TRBV5-1 | NA | TRBJ2-1 | 13 | NA
TGTGCCAGCAGTCAGGGGACAGCCTCTGGAAACACCATATATTTT | CASSQGTASGNTIYF | TRBV6-1 | TRBD1 | TRBJ1-3 | 15 | NA
TGTGCCAGCAGCCCCGAGGCAGCGGGGGGGCGCAATGAGCAGTTCTTC | CASSPEAAGGRNEQFF | TRBV7-3 | TRBD2 | TRBJ2-1 | 16 | once
TGTGCCAGCAGCCCCCCGTGGGGGCGGGAGCGGAGTGATGAGCAGTTCTTC | CASSPPWGRERSDEQFF | TRBV27 | NA | TRBJ2-1 | 17 | NA
TGTGCCAGCAGCTTGGACAGGGTAAGTCTTGAAGCTTTCTTT | CASSLDRVSLEAFF | TRBV13 | TRBD1 | TRBJ1-1 | 14 | NA
TGTGCCAGCAGCCCCAGGGTCACTGAAGCTTTCTTT | CASSPRVTEAFF | TRBV7-2 | NA | TRBJ1-1 | 12 | NA
TGTGCCAGCAGCTTGGCCGCGGGGGGGCTCCAAGAGACCCAGTACTTC | CASSLAAGGLQETQYF | TRBV5-4 | TRBD2 | TRBJ2-5 | 16 | once
TGTGCCAGCAGCAGAGCGGGCACAGATACGCAGTATTTT | CASSRAGTDTQYF | TRBV27 | NA | TRBJ2-3 | 13 | NA
TGTGCCAGCAGCCAACGTCCGGGACTAGCGGAAACAGATACGCAGTATTTT | CASSQRPGLAETDTQYF | TRBV14 | TRBD2 | TRBJ2-3 | 17 | few
TGCGCCAGCAGCCCCCCAGGAGGGTACGGCGAGCAGTACTTC | CASSPPGGYGEQYF | TRBV4-1 | NA | TRBJ2-7 | 14 | NA
TGTGCCAGCAGCTTAGTGGTGGGACCCCGGGGGGGCATGAACACTGAAGCTTTCTTT | CASSLVVGPRGGMNTEAFF | TRBV7-8 | NA | TRBJ1-1 | 19 | NA
TGTGCCAGCAGCCGCGCGGCACAAGAGACCCAGTACTTC | CASSRAAQETQYF | TRBV6-5 | NA | TRBJ2-5 | 13 | NA
TGCGCCAGCAGCTTGGCCGGACAGGGGGCGTTTGGGGCCAACGTCCTGACTTTC | CASSLAGQGAFGANVLTF | TRBV5-1 | TRBD1 | TRBJ2-6 | 18 | NA
TGTGCCAGCAGTCAGGGGACAGGGGGCGGCCCCAACTACAATGAGCAGTTCTTC | CASSQGTGGGPNYNEQFF | TRBV27 | TRBD1 | TRBJ2-1 | 18 | NA
TGTGCCAGCAGCGTTGGACTAGCTTTAGGGGCCCAGTACTTC | CASSVGLALGAQYF | TRBV13 | TRBD2 | TRBJ2-5 | 14 | few
TGTGCCAGCAGTCACCGGGACAGGGCCAACACTGAAGCTTTCTTT | CASSHRDRANTEAFF | TRBV6-1 | TRBD1 | TRBJ1-1 | 15 | NA
TGTGCCAGTAGTAACCTGGCAGGGGGTTTTGAAGCTTTCTTT | CASSNLAGGFEAFF | TRBV19 | TRBD1 | TRBJ1-1 | 14 | NA
TGCGCCAGCGGATTGCTAGCGGGGATGAACACCGGGGAGCTGTTTTTT | CASGLLAGMNTGELFF | TRBV5-1 | TRBD2 | TRBJ2-2 | 16 | once
TGTGCCAGCAGAGATAGCGGGGTCTCCTACGAGCAGTACTTC | CASRDSGVSYEQYF | TRBV14 | TRBD2 | TRBJ2-7 | 14 | NA
TGCGCCAGCAGCCCGACCCTTACAGGGTCGAACACTGAAGCTTTCTTT | CASSPTLTGSNTEAFF | TRBV5-1 | NA | TRBJ1-1 | 16 | NA